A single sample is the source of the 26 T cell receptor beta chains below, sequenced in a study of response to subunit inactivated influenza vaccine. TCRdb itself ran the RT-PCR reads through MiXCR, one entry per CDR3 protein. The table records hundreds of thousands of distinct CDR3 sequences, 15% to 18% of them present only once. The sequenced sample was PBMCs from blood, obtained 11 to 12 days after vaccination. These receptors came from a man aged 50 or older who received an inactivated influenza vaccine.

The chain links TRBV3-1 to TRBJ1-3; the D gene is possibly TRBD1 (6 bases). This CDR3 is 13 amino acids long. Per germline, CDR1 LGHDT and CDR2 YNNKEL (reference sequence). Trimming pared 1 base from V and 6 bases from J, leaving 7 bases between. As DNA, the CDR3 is TGTGCCAGCAGCCAAGCAGGGGTAAACACCATATATTTT. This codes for CASSQAGVNTIYF.

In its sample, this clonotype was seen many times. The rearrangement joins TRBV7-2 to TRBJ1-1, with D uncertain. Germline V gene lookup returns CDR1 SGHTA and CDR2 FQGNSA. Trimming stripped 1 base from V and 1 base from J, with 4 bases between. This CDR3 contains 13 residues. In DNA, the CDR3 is TGTGCCAGCAGCTTAGATACGAACACTGAAGCTTTCTTT. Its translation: CASSLDTNTEAFF. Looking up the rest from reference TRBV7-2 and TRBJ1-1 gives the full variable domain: GAGVSQSPSNKVTEKGKDVELRCDPISGHTALYWYRQSLGQGLEFLIYFQGNSAPDKSGLPSDRFSAERTGGSVSTLTIQRTQQEDSAVYLCASSLDTNTEAFFGQGTRLTVV.

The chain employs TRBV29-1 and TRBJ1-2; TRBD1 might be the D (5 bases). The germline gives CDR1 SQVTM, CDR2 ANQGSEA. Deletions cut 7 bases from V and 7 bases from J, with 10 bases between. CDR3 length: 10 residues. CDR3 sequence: CSARGSGYTF. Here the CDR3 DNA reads TGCAGCGCCCGGGGGAGTGGCTACACCTTC.

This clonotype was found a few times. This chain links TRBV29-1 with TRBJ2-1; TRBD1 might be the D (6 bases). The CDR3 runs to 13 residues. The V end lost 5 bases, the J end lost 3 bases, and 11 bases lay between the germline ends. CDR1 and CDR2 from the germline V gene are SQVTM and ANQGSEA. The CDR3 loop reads CSVPWDNYNEQFF. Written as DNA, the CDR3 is TGCAGCGTTCCCTGGGACAACTACAATGAGCAGTTCTTC.

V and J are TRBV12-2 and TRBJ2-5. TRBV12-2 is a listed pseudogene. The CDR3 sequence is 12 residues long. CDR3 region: CASRLGPETQYF. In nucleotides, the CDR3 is TGTGCAAGTCGCTTGGGCCCAGAGACCCAGTACTTC.

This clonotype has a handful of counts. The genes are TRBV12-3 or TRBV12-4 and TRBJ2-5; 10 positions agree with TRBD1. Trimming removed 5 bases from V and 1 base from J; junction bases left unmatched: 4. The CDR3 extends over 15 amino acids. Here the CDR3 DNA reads TGTGCCAGCAGTACCTGGGACAGGGGCCAAGAGACCCAGTACTTC. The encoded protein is CASSTWDRGQETQYF.

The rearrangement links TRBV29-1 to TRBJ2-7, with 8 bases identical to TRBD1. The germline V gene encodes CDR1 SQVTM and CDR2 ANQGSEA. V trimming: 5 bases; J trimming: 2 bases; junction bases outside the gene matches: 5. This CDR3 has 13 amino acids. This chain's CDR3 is CSVYRGRPYEQYF. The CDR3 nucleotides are TGCAGCGTTTACAGGGGGAGGCCCTACGAGCAGTACTTC.

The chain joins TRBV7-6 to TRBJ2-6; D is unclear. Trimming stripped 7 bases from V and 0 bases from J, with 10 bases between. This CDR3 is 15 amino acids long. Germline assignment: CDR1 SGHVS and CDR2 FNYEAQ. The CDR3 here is CASNHPPSGANVLTF. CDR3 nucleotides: TGTGCCAGCAACCACCCCCCCTCTGGGGCCAACGTCCTGACTTTC.

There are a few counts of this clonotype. The CDR3 DNA sequence: TGTGCTAGTGGTCATACCCAAGGGAGCGAGCAGTACTTC. It yields the protein CASGHTQGSEQYF. The chain couples TRBV12-5 to TRBJ2-7, with D possibly matching TRBD2 (5 bases). Germline V gene sequence: CDR1 LGHNT, CDR2 FRNRAP. V lost 5 bases to trimming and J lost 6 bases, with 14 bases between them. This CDR3 has 13 amino acids.

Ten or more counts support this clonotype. The CDR3 spells CASSHLTGGGGELFF. The CDR3 DNA is TGTGCCAGCAGCCACCTGACAGGGGGCGGCGGGGAGCTGTTTTTT. The chain employs TRBV4-2 and TRBJ2-2, with TRBD1 identical over 10 bases. Per the germline V gene, CDR1 is LGHNA and CDR2 is YNFKEQ. V lost 3 bases and J lost 7; bases outside the gene matches: 5. The CDR3 has 15 amino acids.

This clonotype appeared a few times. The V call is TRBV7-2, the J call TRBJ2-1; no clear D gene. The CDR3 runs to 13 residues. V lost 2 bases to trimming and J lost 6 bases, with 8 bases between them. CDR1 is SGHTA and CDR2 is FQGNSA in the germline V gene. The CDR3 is CASSLRSVNEQFF. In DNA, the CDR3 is TGTGCCAGCAGCTTACGGTCGGTCAATGAGCAGTTCTTC.

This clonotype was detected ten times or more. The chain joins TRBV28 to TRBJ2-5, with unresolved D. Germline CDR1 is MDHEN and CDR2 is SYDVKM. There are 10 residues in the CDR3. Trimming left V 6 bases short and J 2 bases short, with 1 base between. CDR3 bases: TGTGCCAGCAGACAAGAGACCCAGTACTTC. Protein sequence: CASRQETQYF.

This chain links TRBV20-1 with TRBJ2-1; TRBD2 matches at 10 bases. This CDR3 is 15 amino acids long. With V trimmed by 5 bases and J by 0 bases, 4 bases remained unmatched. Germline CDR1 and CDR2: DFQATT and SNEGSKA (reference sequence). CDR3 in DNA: TGCAGTGCTCGAGGACTAGCGGTCTCCTACAATGAGCAGTTCTTC. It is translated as CSARGLAVSYNEQFF.

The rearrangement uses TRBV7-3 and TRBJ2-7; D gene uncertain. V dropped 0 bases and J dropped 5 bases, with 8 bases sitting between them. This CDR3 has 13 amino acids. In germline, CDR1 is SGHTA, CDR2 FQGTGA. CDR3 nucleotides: TGTGCCAGCAGCTTAACGATCCCGGACGAGCAGTACTTC. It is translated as CASSLTIPDEQYF. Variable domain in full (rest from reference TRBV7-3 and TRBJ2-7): GAGVSQTPSNKVTEKGKYVELRCDPISGHTALYWYRQSLGQGPEFLIYFQGTGAADDSGLPNDRFFAVRPEGSVSTLKIQRTERGDSAVYLCASSLTIPDEQYFGPGTRLTVT.

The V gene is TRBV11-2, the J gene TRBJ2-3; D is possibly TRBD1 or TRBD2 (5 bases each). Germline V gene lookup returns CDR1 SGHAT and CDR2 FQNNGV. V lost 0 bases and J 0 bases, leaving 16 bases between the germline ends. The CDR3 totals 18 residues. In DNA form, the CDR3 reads TGTGCCAGCAGCTTAGATGGGGGTCCGGCTTCTAGCACAGATACGCAGTATTTT. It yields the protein CASSLDGGPASSTDTQYF.

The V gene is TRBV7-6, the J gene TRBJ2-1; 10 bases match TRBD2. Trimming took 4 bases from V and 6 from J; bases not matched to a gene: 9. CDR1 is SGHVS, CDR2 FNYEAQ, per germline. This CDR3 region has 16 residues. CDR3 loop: CASSSRTSGASNEQFF. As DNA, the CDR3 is TGTGCCAGCAGCTCTAGGACTAGCGGCGCCTCCAATGAGCAGTTCTTC.

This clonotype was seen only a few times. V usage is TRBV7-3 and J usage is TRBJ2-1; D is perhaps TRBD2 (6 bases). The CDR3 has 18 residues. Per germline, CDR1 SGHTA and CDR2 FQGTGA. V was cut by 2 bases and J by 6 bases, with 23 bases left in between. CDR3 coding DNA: TGTGCCAGCAGCTTATACCCCCCTGGGGCGGGGACCCCCAATGAGCAGTTCTTC. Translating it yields CASSLYPPGAGTPNEQFF. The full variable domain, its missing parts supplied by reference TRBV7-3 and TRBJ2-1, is GAGVSQTPSNKVTEKGKYVELRCDPISGHTALYWYRQSLGQGPEFLIYFQGTGAADDSGLPNDRFFAVRPEGSVSTLKIQRTERGDSAVYLCASSLYPPGAGTPNEQFFGPGTRLTVL.

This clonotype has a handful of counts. The CDR3 loop is CASSLEADSNGYTF. Here the CDR3 DNA reads TGCGCCAGCAGCTTGGAGGCGGATTCGAATGGCTACACCTTC. The chain is built from TRBV5-1 and TRBJ1-2, with no clear D. CDR1 SGHRS and CDR2 YFSETQ come from the germline V gene. CDR3 length: 14 amino acids. V lost 0 bases and J lost 6, with 12 bases in between.

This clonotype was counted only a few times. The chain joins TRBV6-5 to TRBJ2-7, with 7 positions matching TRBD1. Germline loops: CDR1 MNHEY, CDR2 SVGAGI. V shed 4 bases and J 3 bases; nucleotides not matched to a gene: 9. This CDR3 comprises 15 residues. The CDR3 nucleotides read TGTGCCAGCAGTTTCCGGGACAGTTTTAACTACGAGCAGTACTTC. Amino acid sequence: CASSFRDSFNYEQYF.

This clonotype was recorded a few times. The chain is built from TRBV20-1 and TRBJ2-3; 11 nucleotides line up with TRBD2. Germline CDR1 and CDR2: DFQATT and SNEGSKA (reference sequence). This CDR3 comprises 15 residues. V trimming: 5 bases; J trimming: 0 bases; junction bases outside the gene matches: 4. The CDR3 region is CSAGTSGSSTDTQYF. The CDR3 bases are TGCAGTGCTGGGACTAGCGGTTCTAGCACAGATACGCAGTATTTT.

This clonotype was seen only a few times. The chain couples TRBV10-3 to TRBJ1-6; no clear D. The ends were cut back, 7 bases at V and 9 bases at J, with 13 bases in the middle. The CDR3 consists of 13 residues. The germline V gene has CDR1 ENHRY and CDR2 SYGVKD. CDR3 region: CAIKKELSSPLHF. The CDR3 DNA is TGTGCCATCAAAAAGGAGTTGAGTTCACCCCTCCACTTT.

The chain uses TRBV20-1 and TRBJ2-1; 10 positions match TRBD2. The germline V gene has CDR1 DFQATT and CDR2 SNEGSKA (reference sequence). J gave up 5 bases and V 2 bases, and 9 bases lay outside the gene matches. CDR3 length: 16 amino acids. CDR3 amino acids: CSARLPPSGGNNEQFF. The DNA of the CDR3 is TGCAGTGCTAGACTGCCCCCTAGCGGGGGAAACAATGAGCAGTTCTTC.

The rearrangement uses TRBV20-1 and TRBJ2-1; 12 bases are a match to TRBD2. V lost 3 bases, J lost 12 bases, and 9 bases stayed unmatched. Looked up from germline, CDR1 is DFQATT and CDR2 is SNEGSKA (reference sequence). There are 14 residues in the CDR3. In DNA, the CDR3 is TGCAGTGCTAGCCAAGGACTAGCGGGGCCTGGGCAGTTCTTC. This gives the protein CSASQGLAGPGQFF.

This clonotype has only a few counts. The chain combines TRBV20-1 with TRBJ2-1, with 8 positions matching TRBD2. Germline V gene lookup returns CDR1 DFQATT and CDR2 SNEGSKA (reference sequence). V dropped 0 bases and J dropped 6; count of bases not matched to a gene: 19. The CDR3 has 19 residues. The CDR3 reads CSARDRPAGLVFLGNEQFF. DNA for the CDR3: TGCAGTGCTAGAGACCGACCCGCGGGACTAGTGTTTTTGGGCAATGAGCAGTTCTTC.

The CDR3 is CATHTGQGRYEQYF. In DNA form, the CDR3 reads TGTGCCACTCATACAGGACAGGGGAGATACGAGCAGTACTTC. V gene TRBV6-1 combines with J gene TRBJ2-7; TRBD1 agrees at 9 bases. In germline, CDR1 is MNHNS, CDR2 SASEGT. This CDR3 is 14 amino acids long. The V and J ends lost 10 bases and 4 bases, in that order; junction bases with no gene match: 11.

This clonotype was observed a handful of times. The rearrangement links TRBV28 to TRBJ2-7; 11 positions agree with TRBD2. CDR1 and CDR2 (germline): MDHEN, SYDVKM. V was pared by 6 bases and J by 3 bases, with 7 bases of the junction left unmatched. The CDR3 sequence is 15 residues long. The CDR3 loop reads CASRAGLAGNYEQYF. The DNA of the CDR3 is TGTGCCAGCAGGGCCGGACTAGCGGGCAACTACGAGCAGTACTTC. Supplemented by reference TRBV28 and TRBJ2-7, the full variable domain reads DVKVTQSSRYLVKRTGEKVFLECVQDMDHENMFWYRQDPGLGLRLIYFSYDVKMKEKGDIPEGYSVSREKKERFSLILESASTNQTSMYLCASRAGLAGNYEQYFGPGTRLTVT.